This T cell receptor beta chain was recovered during a study of CD8+ T cells in alopecia areata. In the study overall: The study gave treated patients oral tofacitinib at 5 to 10 mg twice daily. People stayed on tofacitinib for 6 to 18 months, then stopped the drug for 6 months.

As concerns this clone: Its antigen is as yet unknown.

Reverse transcription of extracted RNA yielded cDNA, which provided the sequencing template. Produced via immunoSEQ multiplex PCR; TCRdb's table is partial and in-frame only. The data hold 200,000 to 250,000 clones, with around 57% observed a single time. Treatment noted: oral pan-JAK inhibitor, 5-10 mg twice daily. General study findings and limits: Under tofacitinib, numerous expanded lesional clonotypes remained detectable in scalp and blood. With just one nonresponder, it is still uncertain whether baseline CD8+ expansion relates to response.

The receptor was isolated from a human donor with alopecia areata. The material was CD4+ T cells sorted from blood, obtained at week 4, from a patient treated with tofacitinib.

The CDR3 nucleotides read TGCAGCGTTGACGGTAACGGATACGAGCAGTACTTC. This translates into CSVDGNGYEQYF. This sequence joins TRBV29-1 and TRBJ2-7; no definite D call. Trimming removed 3 bases at V and 4 bases at J, with 10 bases between. This CDR3 has 12 amino acids. Germline CDR1 is SQVTM and CDR2 is ANQGSEA.